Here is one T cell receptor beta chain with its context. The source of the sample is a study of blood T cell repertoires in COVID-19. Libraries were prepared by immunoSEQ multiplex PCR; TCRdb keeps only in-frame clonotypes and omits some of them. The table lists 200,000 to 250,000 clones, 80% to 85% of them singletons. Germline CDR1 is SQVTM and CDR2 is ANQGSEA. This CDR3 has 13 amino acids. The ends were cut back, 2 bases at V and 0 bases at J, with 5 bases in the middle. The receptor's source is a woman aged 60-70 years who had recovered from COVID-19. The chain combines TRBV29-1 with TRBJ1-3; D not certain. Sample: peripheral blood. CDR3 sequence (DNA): TGCAGCGTTGAACTGTTCTCTGGAAACACCATATATTTT. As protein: CSVELFSGNTIYF.